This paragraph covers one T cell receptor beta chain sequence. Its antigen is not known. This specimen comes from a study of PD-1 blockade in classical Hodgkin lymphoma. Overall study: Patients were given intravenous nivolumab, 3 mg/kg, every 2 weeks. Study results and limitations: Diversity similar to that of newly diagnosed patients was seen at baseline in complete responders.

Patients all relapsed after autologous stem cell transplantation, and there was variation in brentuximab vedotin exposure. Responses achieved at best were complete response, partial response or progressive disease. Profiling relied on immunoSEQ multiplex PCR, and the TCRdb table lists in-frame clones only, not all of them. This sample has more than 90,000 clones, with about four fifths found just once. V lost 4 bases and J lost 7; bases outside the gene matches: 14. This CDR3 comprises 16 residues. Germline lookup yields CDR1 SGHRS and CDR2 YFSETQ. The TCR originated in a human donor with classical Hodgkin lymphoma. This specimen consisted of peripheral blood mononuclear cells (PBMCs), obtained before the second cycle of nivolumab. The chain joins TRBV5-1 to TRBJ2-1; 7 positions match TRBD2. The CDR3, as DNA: TGCGCCAGCAGCCCGGGGGGAGCGGCCAGGGTGAATGAGCAGTTCTTC. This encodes CASSPGGAARVNEQFF.